One and the same sample provided the 15 T cell receptor beta chains below, sequenced in a study of regulatory T cells in long-lasting Graves disease. Construction of TCR beta libraries relied on iRepertoire HTBI primers and on Arm-PCR targeting CDR3 regions. One entry per CDR3 protein results from TCRdb running MiXCR on the multiplex PCR reads. The sample has roughly 400,000 distinct CDR3 sequences, around 23% seen once. Time point indicated: persistent/refractory GD, antithyroid drugs over 5 years with positive TRAb. The TCR library was made from RNA that had been extracted from PBMCs in TRIzol. The material sequenced was peripheral blood mononuclear cells (PBMCs), taken when the disease was refractory, from a patient treated with antithyroid drugs. These receptor sequences come from a female donor with Graves disease.

Many counts were recorded for this clonotype. CDR3 in DNA: TGTGCCTGGAGTTTTTTCCCAGGGGCGGGGACTGAAGCTTTCTTT. The encoded protein is CAWSFFPGAGTEAFF. This chain joins TRBV30 and TRBJ1-1; tentative D call: TRBD1 (6 bases). The CDR3 consists of 15 residues. V was cut by 2 bases and J by 5 bases, with 18 bases left in between. Germline V lookup: CDR1 GTSNPN, CDR2 SVGIG (reference sequence).

This clonotype has more than one count but fewer than ten. J is TRBJ2-7 and V is TRBV3-1, with 8 bases that match TRBD2. Looked up from germline, CDR1 is LGHDT and CDR2 is YNNKEL (reference sequence). J lost 3 bases, V lost 0 bases, and 7 bases had no gene match. The CDR3 runs 16 residues. The CDR3 DNA reads TGTGCCAGCAGCCAAGATCTCCGGGAGGGCCGCTACGAGCAGTACTTC. As protein: CASSQDLREGRYEQYF.

This clonotype was observed many times. The V call is TRBV7-9, the J call TRBJ1-4; 7 bases match TRBD1. The germline CDR1 and CDR2 sequences are SEHNR and FQNEAQ (reference sequence). This CDR3 is built from 14 residues. Trimming at V came to 4 bases and at J to 5 bases, leaving 4 bases not matched to a gene. CDR3 protein: CASSSQGPNEKLFF. The CDR3 coding sequence is TGTGCCAGCAGCTCACAGGGGCCGAATGAAAAACTGTTTTTT.

This clonotype was detected many times. The rearrangement uses TRBV6-1 and TRBJ2-5, with unresolved D. V gave up 4 bases and J gave up 5 bases, with 8 bases separating them. Germline loops: CDR1 MNHNS, CDR2 SASEGT. CDR3 length: 12 residues. This CDR3 reads CASSVSGETQYF. The CDR3 bases are TGTGCCAGCAGTGTCAGTGGGGAGACCCAGTACTTC.

This clonotype was counted between two and nine times. The rearrangement uses TRBV12-3 or TRBV12-4 and TRBJ1-2; TRBD1 agrees at 9 bases. After removal of 0 bases from V and 8 bases from J, the junction contained 4 bases not matched to a gene. This CDR3 spans 14 amino acids. CDR3 protein: CASSLAGTGRGYTF. In nucleotides, the CDR3 is TGTGCCAGCAGTTTAGCCGGGACAGGGCGCGGCTACACCTTC.

There are a few counts of this clonotype. This sequence joins TRBV10-3 and TRBJ2-2; a weak D match, TRBD2 (6 bases). V was pared by 3 bases and J by 4 bases, with 12 bases between. Germline V CDR1 and CDR2: ENHRY, SYGVKD. CDR3 size: 15 residues. This chain's CDR3 is CAISDDGGGTGELFF. CDR3 DNA: TGTGCCATCAGTGATGACGGGGGAGGCACCGGGGAGCTGTTTTTT.

This clonotype has a count of ten or more. The chain carries TRBV3-1 and TRBJ1-2; 8 nucleotides agree with TRBD1. V lost 4 bases to trimming and J lost 7 bases; unmatched junction nucleotides: 8. This CDR3 region has 14 residues. Germline V lookup: CDR1 LGHDT, CDR2 YNNKEL (reference sequence). The CDR3 region has the DNA TGTGCCAGCAGCCTCTCGACAGGGGAGCGTGGCTACACCTTC. Encoded protein: CASSLSTGERGYTF.

Worth noting for this clonotype: Being one base from a much bigger clone, this may be a read error. CDR3 nucleotides: TGCAGTGCTAGAGGGCGGGACCCCTACGAGCAGTACTTC. This encodes CSARGRDPYEQYF. The V call is TRBV20-1, the J call TRBJ2-7, with TRBD2 as a possible D gene (6 bases). The ends were cut back, 1 base at V and 2 bases at J, with 9 bases in the middle. The CDR3 consists of 13 residues. Germline V gene data show CDR1 as DFQATT and CDR2 as SNEGSKA (reference sequence).

This clonotype showed up many times. The chain is built from TRBV6-1 and TRBJ2-7; unclear D gene. The germline CDR1 and CDR2 sequences are MNHNS and SASEGT. The CDR3 is 14 amino acids. The V end was cut by 0 bases, the J end by 3 bases, with 9 bases between. The CDR3 sequence is CASSEAHPSYEQYF. The CDR3 DNA is TGTGCCAGCAGTGAAGCCCATCCCAGCTACGAGCAGTACTTC.

This clonotype was found a few times. The chain joins TRBV14 to TRBJ1-1; D remains unclear. V lost 3 bases to trimming and J lost 1 base, with 9 bases between them. The CDR3 is 14 amino acids. From germline, CDR1 is SGHDN and CDR2 FVKESK. The CDR3 DNA reads TGTGCCAGCAGCCACGTAAACAGGAACACTGAAGCTTTCTTT. Protein product: CASSHVNRNTEAFF.

At least ten counts were recorded for this clonotype. The V gene is TRBV6-5, the J gene TRBJ2-5, with D maybe TRBD1 (6 bases). Germline CDR1 MNHEY, CDR2 SVGAGI. Between the trimmed V and J ends, which lost 3 bases and 1 base, there was a span of 12 bases. This CDR3 has 15 amino acids. The CDR3 DNA reads TGTGCCAGCAGTTATACACCAGGGGCCCAAGAGACCCAGTACTTC. Translation gives CASSYTPGAQETQYF.

In this sample, this clonotype turned up many times. For the CDR3, the DNA is TGTGCCAGCAGCCCTTCCGCCGGGACAGACACTGAAGCTTTCTTT. Encoded protein: CASSPSAGTDTEAFF. This rearrangement joins TRBV7-3 to TRBJ1-1, with TRBD1 matching 7 bases. The CDR3 runs 15 residues. Germline V CDR1 and CDR2: SGHTA, FQGTGA. Trimming removed 5 bases from V and 3 bases from J; junction bases left unmatched: 9.

This clonotype was counted many times. The chain links TRBV28 to TRBJ2-7, with 8 bases matching TRBD1. J was trimmed by 2 bases and V by 3 bases; bases with no gene match: 3. Germline-derived CDR1 and CDR2 are MDHEN and SYDVKM. CDR3 length: 14 residues. This chain's CDR3 is CASSFQGAAYEQYF. In DNA form, the CDR3 reads TGTGCCAGCAGTTTTCAGGGGGCGGCCTACGAGCAGTACTTC.

The V gene is TRBV20-1, the J gene TRBJ2-1, with 12 bases that match TRBD2. J was trimmed by 3 bases and V by 1 base; bases with no gene match: 7. The CDR3 is 17 amino acids. Germline V gene sequence: CDR1 DFQATT, CDR2 SNEGSKA (reference sequence). The CDR3 is CSARGTGLAGNYNEQFF. CDR3 DNA sequence: TGCAGTGCTAGAGGAACCGGACTAGCGGGGAACTACAATGAGCAGTTCTTC.

The V gene is TRBV4-1, the J gene TRBJ2-5, with TRBD2 matching 7 bases. With V trimmed by 2 bases and J by 3 bases, 3 bases remained unmatched. Germline CDR1 reads MGHRA; CDR2 reads YSYEKL. CDR3 length equals 14 residues. This chain's CDR3 is CASSQSLAEETQYF. The CDR3 DNA is TGCGCCAGCAGCCAATCCCTAGCGGAAGAGACCCAGTACTTC.